This TCR beta chain was obtained from a study of OX40 agonist ivuxolimab in advanced cancers. The study, taken as a whole, reports: At doses 0.1 to 3.0 mg/kg, CD4+ and CD8+ clones expanded.

In regard to this clone: Its antigen is not identified. At one boundary the junction diverges from the germline segment, which might be a read error.

Germline CDR1 reads SEHNR; CDR2 reads FQNEAQ (reference sequence). The length of the CDR3 is 14 residues. Sequencing was performed with immunoSEQ multiplex PCR; in TCRdb, only in-frame clones are kept and a portion is missing. The profile covers about 40,000 clones, with 83% appearing a single time and approximately 22% taken by the ten largest. This sequence joins TRBV7-9 and TRBJ2-2, with D uncertain. This sequence originates from an adult with an advanced solid tumor such as melanoma, head and neck, liver or kidney cancer. This sample comprised CD4+ or CD8+ T cells sorted from blood, obtained in a trial of the OX40 agonist ivuxolimab. The CDR3 sequence: CGSSLDWDTGELFF. The CDR3 DNA sequence: TGTGGCAGCAGCTTAGATTGGGACACCGGGGAGCTGTTTTTT.